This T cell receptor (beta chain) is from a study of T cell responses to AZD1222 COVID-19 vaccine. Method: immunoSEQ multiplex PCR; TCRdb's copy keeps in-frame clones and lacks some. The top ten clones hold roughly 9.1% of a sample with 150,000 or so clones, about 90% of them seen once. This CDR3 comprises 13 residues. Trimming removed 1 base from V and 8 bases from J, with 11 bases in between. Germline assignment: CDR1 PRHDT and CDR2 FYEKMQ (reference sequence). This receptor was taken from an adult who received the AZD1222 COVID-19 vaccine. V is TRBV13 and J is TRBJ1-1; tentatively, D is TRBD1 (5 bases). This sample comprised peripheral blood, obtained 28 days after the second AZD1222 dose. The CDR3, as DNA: TGTGCCAGCAGCTTAGAGGCGGGGGGAGAAGCTTTCTTT. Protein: CASSLEAGGEAFF.